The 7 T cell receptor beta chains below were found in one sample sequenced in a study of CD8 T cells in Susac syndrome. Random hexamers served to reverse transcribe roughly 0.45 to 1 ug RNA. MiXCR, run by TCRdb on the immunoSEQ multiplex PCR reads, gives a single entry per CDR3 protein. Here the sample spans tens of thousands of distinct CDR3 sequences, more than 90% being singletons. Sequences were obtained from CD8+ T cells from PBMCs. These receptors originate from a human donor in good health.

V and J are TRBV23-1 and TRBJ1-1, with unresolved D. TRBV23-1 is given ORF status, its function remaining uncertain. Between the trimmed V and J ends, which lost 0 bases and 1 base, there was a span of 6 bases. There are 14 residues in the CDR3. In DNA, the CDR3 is TGCGCCAGCAGTCAATCCCCGGGGAACACTGAAGCTTTCTTT. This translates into CASSQSPGNTEAFF.

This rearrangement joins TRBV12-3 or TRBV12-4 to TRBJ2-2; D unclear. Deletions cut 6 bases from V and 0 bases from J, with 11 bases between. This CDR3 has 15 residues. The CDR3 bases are TGTGCCAGCAGGAGCCAAAGCCCGAACACCGGGGAGCTGTTTTTT. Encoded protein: CASRSQSPNTGELFF.

The CDR3 coding sequence is TGTGCCAGCAGTTACCGACCCAGAAGGGAGACCCAGTACTTC. Its translation is CASSYRPRRETQYF. The rearrangement joins TRBV6-5 to TRBJ2-5; no clear D. Trimming removed 2 bases at V and 5 bases at J, with 12 bases between. CDR1 and CDR2 (germline): MNHEY, SVGAGI. CDR3 length equals 14 residues.

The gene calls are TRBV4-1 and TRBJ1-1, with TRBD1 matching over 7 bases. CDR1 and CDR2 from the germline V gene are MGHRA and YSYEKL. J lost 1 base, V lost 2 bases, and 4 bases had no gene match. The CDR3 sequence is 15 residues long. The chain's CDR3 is CASSQYRGGNTEAFF. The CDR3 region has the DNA TGCGCCAGCAGCCAATACAGGGGAGGGAACACTGAAGCTTTCTTT.

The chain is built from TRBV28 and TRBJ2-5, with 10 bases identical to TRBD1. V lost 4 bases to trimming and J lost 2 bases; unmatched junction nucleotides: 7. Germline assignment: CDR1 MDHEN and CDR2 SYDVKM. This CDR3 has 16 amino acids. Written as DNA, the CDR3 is TGTGCCAGCAGTTCGCTATGGGGACAGGGGCAAGAGACCCAGTACTTC. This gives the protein CASSSLWGQGQETQYF.

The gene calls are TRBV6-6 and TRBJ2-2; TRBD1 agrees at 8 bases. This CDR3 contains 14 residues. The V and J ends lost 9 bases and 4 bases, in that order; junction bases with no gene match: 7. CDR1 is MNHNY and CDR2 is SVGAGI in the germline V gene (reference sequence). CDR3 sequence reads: CASRDRGVTGELFF. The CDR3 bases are TGTGCCAGTCGAGACAGGGGCGTCACCGGGGAGCTGTTTTTT.

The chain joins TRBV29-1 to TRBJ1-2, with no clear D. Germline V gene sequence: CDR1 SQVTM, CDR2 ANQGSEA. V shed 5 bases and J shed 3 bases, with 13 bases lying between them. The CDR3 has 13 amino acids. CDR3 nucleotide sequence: TGCAGCGTTCCAGGATCCGACTACTATGGCTACACCTTC. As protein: CSVPGSDYYGYTF. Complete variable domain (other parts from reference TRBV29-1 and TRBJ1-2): SAVISQKPSRDICQRGTSLTIQCQVDSQVTMMFWYRQQPGQSLTLIATANQGSEATYESGFVIDKFPISRPNLTFSTLTVSNMSPEDSSIYLCSVPGSDYYGYTFGSGTRLTVV.